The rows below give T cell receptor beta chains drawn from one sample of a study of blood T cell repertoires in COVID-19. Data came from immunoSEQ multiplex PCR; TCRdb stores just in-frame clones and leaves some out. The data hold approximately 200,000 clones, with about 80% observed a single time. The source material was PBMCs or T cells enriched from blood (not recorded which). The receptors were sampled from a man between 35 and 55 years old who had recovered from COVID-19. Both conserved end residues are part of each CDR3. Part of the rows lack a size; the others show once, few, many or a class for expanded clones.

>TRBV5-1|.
CASSLGTSGTDTQYF
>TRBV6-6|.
CASSPGTGWTGELFF
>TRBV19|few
CASSLDRGLRMAEAFF
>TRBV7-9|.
CASSPTRDRDEQFF
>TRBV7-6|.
CASSHTLRAGKKQETQYF
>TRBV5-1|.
CASSLGGQVHNSPLHF
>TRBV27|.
CASRTDRRNTEAFF
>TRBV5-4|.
CASSLAGEVETQYF
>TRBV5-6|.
CASSFDPGTGENIQYF
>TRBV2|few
CASSSGQGFNQPQHF
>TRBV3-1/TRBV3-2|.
CASSQGDGGHYGYTF